These 20 T cell receptor beta chains were all obtained from the same sample, sequenced in a study of control samples from healthy donors and cancer patients. Generated by immunoSEQ multiplex PCR, the TCRdb table keeps only in-frame clones and is missing some. Of around 230,000 clones in the sample, around 94% were seen once. Material for sequencing was blood. The receptors were gathered from a man over 45 in good health.

The chain joins TRBV7-3 to TRBJ1-1; perhaps TRBD1 as D (6 bases). The V gene lost 3 bases and the J gene lost 5 bases, with 10 bases spanning the gap. The CDR3 sequence is 13 residues long. CDR1 and CDR2 from the germline V gene are SGHTA and FQGTGA. The CDR3: CASSFSQGTEAFF. CDR3 DNA sequence: TGTGCCAGCAGCTTTTCACAGGGTACTGAAGCTTTCTTT.

The rearrangement links TRBV3-1 (or the pseudogene TRBV3-2) to TRBJ2-2, with a weak D call TRBD1 (5 bases). This CDR3 comprises 16 residues. Trimming pared 1 base from V and 2 bases from J, leaving 11 bases between. Germline CDR1 and CDR2: LGHDT and YNNKEL (reference sequence). CDR3 region: CASSQATGGNTGELFF. The CDR3 nucleotides read TGTGCCAGCAGCCAAGCAACAGGTGGTAACACCGGGGAGCTGTTTTTT.

This chain uses TRBV27 with TRBJ2-3; D is possibly TRBD2 (5 bases). Trimming took 3 bases from V and 4 from J, leaving 17 bases between them. This CDR3 is 16 amino acids long. Germline V gene lookup returns CDR1 MNHEY and CDR2 SMNVEV (reference sequence). The CDR3 DNA sequence: TGTGCCAGCAGTTTTTCTAGCAGGACTTGGCCAGATACGCAGTATTTT. Residues: CASSFSSRTWPDTQYF.

The chain employs TRBV27 and TRBJ1-5, with TRBD1 matching over 7 bases. Germline V CDR1 and CDR2: MNHEY, SMNVEV (reference sequence). The V and J ends lost 3 bases and 11 bases, in that order; junction bases with no gene match: 7. The CDR3 totals 13 residues. Here the CDR3 DNA reads TGTGCCAGCAGTTTCGGGACAGTTGCGTCCCAGCATTTT. Amino acid sequence: CASSFGTVASQHF.

This clone was counted once. This chain links TRBV30 with TRBJ1-5; D is perhaps TRBD1 (5 bases). This CDR3 region has 17 residues. CDR1 is GTSNPN, CDR2 SVGIG, per germline (reference sequence). V was clipped by 5 bases and J by 0 bases, with 20 bases between them. The CDR3 is CAWGAPQTDYSNQPQHF. CDR3 bases: TGTGCCTGGGGTGCTCCTCAGACAGACTATAGCAATCAGCCCCAGCATTTT.

V gene TRBV18 combines with J gene TRBJ2-1; maybe TRBD1 (6 bases). Trimming took 3 bases from V and 6 from J, leaving 24 bases between them. CDR3 size: 18 residues. The germline gives CDR1 KGHSH, CDR2 LQKENI. The CDR3 region is CASSPRIPGQEAINEQFF. The CDR3 coding sequence is TGTGCCAGCTCACCGAGGATACCGGGACAAGAGGCTATCAATGAGCAGTTCTTC.

The rearrangement joins TRBV11-2 to TRBJ1-5, with D unclear. The germline V gene encodes CDR1 SGHAT and CDR2 FQNNGV. The V gene lost 0 bases and the J gene lost 3 bases, with 6 bases spanning the gap. The CDR3 is 14 amino acids. The DNA for the CDR3 is TGTGCCAGCAGCTTAGACAGGATCAATCAGCCCCAGCATTTT. This sequence encodes CASSLDRINQPQHF.

V usage is TRBV6-2 or TRBV6-3 and J usage is TRBJ2-2; 8 bases map to TRBD1. Germline values: CDR1 MNHEY, CDR2 SVGEGT. V shed 2 bases, J shed 2 bases, and the junction held 10 bases outside the gene matches. The CDR3 has 18 amino acids. CDR3 loop: CASSYPDTGQDNTGELFF. For the CDR3, the DNA is TGTGCCAGCAGTTACCCGGACACGGGACAGGATAACACCGGGGAGCTGTTTTTT.

The chain couples TRBV19 to TRBJ2-3; D not certain. From germline, CDR1 is LNHDA and CDR2 SQIVND (reference sequence). Trimming took 6 bases from V and 6 from J, leaving 19 bases between them. This CDR3 spans 15 amino acids. The CDR3 loop is CASRAMALAGDTQYF. The CDR3 DNA reads as TGTGCCAGTAGGGCGATGGCCTTGGCCGGGGATACGCAGTATTTT.

The J gene is TRBJ1-2, the V gene TRBV6-1; TRBD1 is a possible D gene (6 bases). Germline V lookup: CDR1 MNHNS, CDR2 SASEGT. CDR3 length equals 16 residues. Trimming pared 1 base from V and 7 bases from J, leaving 19 bases between. The CDR3 DNA reads as TGTGCCAGCAGTGAAGTATTAGGGACAAAAGGTTTTGGCTACACCTTC. It translates to CASSEVLGTKGFGYTF.

Regarding this clone: The sample contains more than one DNA sequence encoding this CDR3. The rearrangement links TRBV5-1 to TRBJ1-3, with D tentatively TRBD1 (6 bases). V was clipped by 4 bases and J by 0 bases, with 8 bases between them. The CDR3 length is 14 residues. CDR1 and CDR2 from the germline V gene are SGHRS and YFSETQ. As DNA, the CDR3 is TGCGCCAGCAGCCTACAGGGCTCTGGAAACACCATATATTTT. Translated: CASSLQGSGNTIYF.

J is TRBJ1-2 and V is TRBV6-5; D uncertain. This CDR3 spans 13 amino acids. Germline V CDR1 and CDR2: MNHEY, SVGAGI. Trimming took off 6 bases at V and 1 base at J, with 9 bases between the two ends. The CDR3 reads CASSRAVNYGYTF. The CDR3 nucleotides are TGTGCCAGCAGCCGCGCGGTTAACTATGGCTACACCTTC.

The CDR3 sequence is CASSQLTGVGYGYTF. Here the CDR3 DNA reads TGCGCCAGCAGCCAACTTACAGGGGTGGGCTATGGCTACACCTTC. This rearrangement joins TRBV4-3 to TRBJ1-2, with 7 positions matching TRBD1. Per germline, CDR1 LGHNA and CDR2 YSLEER. The V and J ends lost 2 bases and 4 bases, in that order; junction bases with no gene match: 7. The CDR3 spans 15 residues.

The chain links TRBV5-1 to TRBJ1-4, with a tentative D call TRBD1 (5 bases). Trimming took off 0 bases at V and 3 bases at J, with 12 bases between the two ends. The CDR3 totals 16 residues. Germline V gene data show CDR1 as SGHRS and CDR2 as YFSETQ. Here the CDR3 reads CASSLVGQGSNEKLFF. As DNA, the CDR3 is TGCGCCAGCAGCTTGGTCGGTCAGGGTTCTAATGAAAAACTGTTTTTT.

CDR3 loop: CASSLDYNEQFF. Written as DNA, the CDR3 is TGTGCCAGCAGCTTGGATTACAATGAGCAGTTCTTC. The V gene is TRBV5-4, the J gene TRBJ2-1; no definite D call. V gave up 0 bases and J gave up 4 bases, with 2 bases separating them. The CDR3 is 12 amino acids. Per germline, CDR1 SGHNT and CDR2 YYREEE (reference sequence).

The chain employs TRBV2 and TRBJ1-5; D remains unclear. The germline gives CDR1 SNHLY, CDR2 FYNNEI. The V end lost 7 bases, the J end lost 0 bases, and 13 bases lay between the germline ends. This CDR3 spans 15 amino acids. The CDR3: CASTPDRDSNQPQHF. In nucleotides, the CDR3 is TGTGCCAGCACCCCGGACCGGGATAGCAATCAGCCCCAGCATTTT. The full variable domain, with the rest looked up from reference TRBV2 and TRBJ1-5, is EPEVTQTPSHQVTQMGQEVILRCVPISNHLYFYWYRQILGQKVEFLVSFYNNEISEKSEIFDDQFSVERPDGSNFTLKIRSTKLEDSAMYFCASTPDRDSNQPQHFGDGTRLSIL.

The count of this clone is one. J is TRBJ2-7 and V is TRBV10-3; 7 bases agree with TRBD1. CDR3 length: 13 residues. Germline assignment: CDR1 ENHRY and CDR2 SYGVKD. The V gene end was trimmed by 8 bases and the J gene end by 3 bases; junction bases not matched to a gene: 7. CDR3 DNA: TGTGCCATCGCCGGGACAGCCGACTACGAGCAGTACTTC. This sequence encodes CAIAGTADYEQYF.

V gene TRBV3-1 (or the pseudogene TRBV3-2) combines with J gene TRBJ2-5, with D unclear. CDR1 and CDR2 (germline): LGHDT, YNNKEL (reference sequence). Between the trimmed V and J ends, which lost 1 base and 1 base, there was a span of 13 bases. The CDR3 has 16 residues. CDR3 coding DNA: TGTGCCAGCAGCCAAGGGACCGCAAACCCCCAAGAGACCCAGTACTTC. Translation: CASSQGTANPQETQYF.

The chain couples TRBV4-3 to TRBJ2-6; the D call may be TRBD1 or TRBD2 (5 bases each). Germline values: CDR1 LGHNA, CDR2 YSLEER. This CDR3 comprises 15 residues. Trimming shortened V by 8 bases and J by 0 bases, and 11 bases separated the two germline ends. The CDR3, as DNA: TGCGCCAGCGGGGGAATGGGCTCTGGGGCCAACGTCCTGACTTTC. Protein product: CASGGMGSGANVLTF.

This chain joins TRBV25-1 and TRBJ2-7; 9 positions match TRBD1. The V gene's germline CDR1 is MGHDK and CDR2 SYGVNS. This CDR3 has 17 residues. Trimming took 2 bases from V and 3 from J; bases not matched to a gene: 11. The CDR3 region is CASSEKFGQGHLYEQYV. The CDR3 DNA is TGTGCCAGCAGTGAAAAATTCGGACAGGGGCACCTCTACGAGCAGTACGTC.